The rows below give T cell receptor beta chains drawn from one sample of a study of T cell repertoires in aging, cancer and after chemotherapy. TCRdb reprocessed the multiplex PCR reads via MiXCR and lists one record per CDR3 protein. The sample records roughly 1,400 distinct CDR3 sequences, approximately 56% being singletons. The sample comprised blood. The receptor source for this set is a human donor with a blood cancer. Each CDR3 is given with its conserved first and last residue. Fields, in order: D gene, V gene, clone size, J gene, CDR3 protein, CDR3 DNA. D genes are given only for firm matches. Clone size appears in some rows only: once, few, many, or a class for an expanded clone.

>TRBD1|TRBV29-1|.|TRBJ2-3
CSVEDLVTGGADTQYF
TGCAGCGTTGAAGATCTGGTAACAGGGGGCGCAGATACGCAGTATTTT
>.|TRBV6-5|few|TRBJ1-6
CASSPTLSGNSPLHF
TGTGCCAGCAGCCCCACTCTTTCCGGTAATTCACCCCTCCACTTT
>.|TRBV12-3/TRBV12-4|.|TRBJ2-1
CASSFNHFGHEQFF
TGTGCCAGCAGTTTTAATCACTTCGGCCATGAGCAGTTCTTC
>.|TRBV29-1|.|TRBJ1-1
CSVVPVAGTYTEAFF
TGCAGCGTTGTCCCCGTCGCAGGAACTTACACTGAAGCTTTCTTT
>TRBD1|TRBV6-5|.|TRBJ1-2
CASSYDLTGNYGYTF
TGTGCCAGCAGTTACGACTTGACAGGGAACTATGGCTACACCTTC
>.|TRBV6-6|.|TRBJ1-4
CASSYGPATNEKLFF
TGTGCCAGCAGTTACGGCCCTGCAACTAATGAAAAACTGTTTTTT
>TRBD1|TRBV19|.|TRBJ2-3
CASSFQGDTDTQYF
TGTGCCAGTAGTTTTCAGGGGGACACAGATACGCAGTATTTT
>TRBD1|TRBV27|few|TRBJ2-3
CASSFLRDRVTDTQYF
TGTGCCAGCAGTTTCCTCCGGGACAGGGTCACAGATACGCAGTATTTT
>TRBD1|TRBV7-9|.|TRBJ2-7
CASSRDRGNEQYF
TGTGCCAGCAGCCGGGACAGGGGGAACGAGCAGTACTTC
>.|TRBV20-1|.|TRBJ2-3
CSAPRTGGPDTQYF
TGCAGTGCACCTCGGACAGGAGGGCCAGATACGCAGTATTTT